These 4 T cell receptor beta chains were sequenced from one sample in a study of shared clonotypes between healthy human individuals. Method: immunoSEQ multiplex PCR; TCRdb's copy keeps in-frame clones and lacks some. This table holds 1.4 million to 1.5 million clones, over 95% found once. Sequenced sample: naive CD4+ T cells sorted from blood. Subset noted: CD45RA+ positively selected. Receptor source: a man aged 25 to 40 in good health.

Here the CDR3 reads CASSLGEGPGNEQFF. The DNA for the CDR3 is TGTGCCAGCAGCTTAGGGGAGGGCCCGGGCAATGAGCAGTTCTTC. The chain links TRBV7-9 to TRBJ2-1; 7 bases are a match to TRBD2. The CDR3 runs to 15 residues. V lost 1 base to trimming and J lost 6 bases; unmatched junction nucleotides: 6. From germline, CDR1 is SEHNR and CDR2 FQNEAQ (reference sequence).

This clone has just one count. This chain links TRBV7-8 with TRBJ2-1, with 13 bases matching TRBD2. Germline V CDR1 and CDR2: SGHVS, FQNEAQ. With 5 bases clipped from V and 0 bases from J, the junction kept 7 bases outside the gene matches. The CDR3 loop spans 18 amino acids. Here the CDR3 reads CASSLGLAGARSYNEQFF. The CDR3 DNA is TGTGCCAGCAGCCTTGGACTAGCGGGAGCCCGCTCCTACAATGAGCAGTTCTTC.

Comment on this clone: At the DNA level, this CDR3 is encoded by other sequences in the same sample as well. This sequence joins TRBV6-5 and TRBJ2-7, with a weak D call TRBD1 (6 bases). CDR3 length: 13 amino acids. Between the trimmed V and J ends, which lost 0 bases and 3 bases, there was a span of 6 bases. CDR1 is MNHEY and CDR2 is SVGAGI in the germline V gene. The CDR3 nucleotides read TGTGCCAGCAGTTACTCGACAGGCTACGAGCAGTACTTC. This encodes CASSYSTGYEQYF.

The rearrangement uses TRBV18 and TRBJ2-1; 9 bases agree with TRBD2. V was pared by 1 base and J by 1 base, with 8 bases of the junction left unmatched. Germline CDR1 and CDR2: KGHSH and LQKENI. This CDR3 spans 18 amino acids. The CDR3 region is CASSPRHSGSGSYNEQFF. Written as DNA, the CDR3 is TGTGCCAGCTCACCACGGCATAGCGGGAGTGGTTCCTACAATGAGCAGTTCTTC.